This T cell receptor (beta chain) derives from a study of blood T cells in healthy people across ages. CDR3 length: 16 amino acids. J gave up 0 bases and V 6 bases, and 5 bases lay outside the gene matches. The germline CDR1 and CDR2 sequences are ENHRY and SYGVKD. Study-level points and caveats: Long-lived donors exceeded aged donors in naive CD4+ cells and diversity. Researchers said unsorted PBMCs prevented a conclusive naive versus antigen-experienced comparison.

Each sample yielded at least 5 micrograms of PBMC total RNA. Combining a sample-barcoded 5' primer with a J-beta primer mix, a second PCR ran for roughly 7 to 12 cycles. TCRdb reprocessed the 5' RACE reads via MiXCR and lists one record per CDR3 protein. This table has 950,000 to 1,200,000 distinct CDR3 sequences, 30% to 40% appearing once. As to this clonotype: Its antigen is not identified.

V gene TRBV10-3 combines with J gene TRBJ2-3; 11 bases match TRBD2. Material: blood. The clonotype originates from a man aged 18 to 29 in good health. The CDR3 region has the DNA TGTGCCATCAGCCCCGGGACTAGCGGCAGCACAGATACGCAGTATTTT. Protein sequence: CAISPGTSGSTDTQYF.